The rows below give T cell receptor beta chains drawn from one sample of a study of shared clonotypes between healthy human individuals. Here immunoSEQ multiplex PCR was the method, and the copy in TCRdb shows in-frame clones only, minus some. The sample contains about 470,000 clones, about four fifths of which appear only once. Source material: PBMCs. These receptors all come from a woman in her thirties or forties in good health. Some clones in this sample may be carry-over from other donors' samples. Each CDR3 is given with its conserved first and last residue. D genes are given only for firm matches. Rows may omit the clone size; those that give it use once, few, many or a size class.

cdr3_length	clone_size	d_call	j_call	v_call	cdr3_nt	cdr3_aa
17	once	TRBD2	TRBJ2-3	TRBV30	TGTGCCTGGAGTGTACGGGGACTAGCGGGAGGGACAGATACGCAGTATTTT	CAWSVRGLAGGTDTQYF
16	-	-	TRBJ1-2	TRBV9	TGTGCCAGCAGCGTCCGGGACACGGCCACGCACTATGGCTACACCTTC	CASSVRDTATHYGYTF
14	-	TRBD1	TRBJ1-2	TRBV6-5	TGTGCCAGCAGACCCCCGGGACAGGCGTATGGCTACACCTTC	CASRPPGQAYGYTF
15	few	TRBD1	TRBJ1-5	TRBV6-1	TGTGCCAGCAATACAGGGGTGGATAGCAATCAGCCCCAGCATTTT	CASNTGVDSNQPQHF
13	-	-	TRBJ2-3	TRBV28	TGTGCCAGCCTGACCGGGAGCACAGATACGCAGTATTTT	CASLTGSTDTQYF
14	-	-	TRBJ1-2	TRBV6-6	TGTGCCAGCAGTTACTCGAATAGGCAGGGATGCCCCACCTTC	CASSYSNRQGCPTF
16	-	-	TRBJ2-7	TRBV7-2	TGTGCCAGCAGCCCCCAAGGGTTAAGGGGGAGCAACGAGCAGTACTTC	CASSPQGLRGSNEQYF
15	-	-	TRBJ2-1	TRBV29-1	TGCAGCGTTGAAGCGGCCGGGAGAAGATACAATGAGCAGTTCTTC	CSVEAAGRRYNEQFF
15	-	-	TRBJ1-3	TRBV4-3	TGCGCCAGCAGCCAAGATTTCTTCTCTGGAAACACCATATATTTT	CASSQDFFSGNTIYF
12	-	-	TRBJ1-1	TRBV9	TGTGCCAGCAGCGGCCGGGCCGTGGAAGCTTTCTTT	CASSGRAVEAFF
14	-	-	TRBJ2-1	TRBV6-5	TGTGCCAGCAGTTACCGGGGGTTCCACAATGAGCAGTTCTTC	CASSYRGFHNEQFF
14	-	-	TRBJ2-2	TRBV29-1	TGCAGCGTTCGAGGAAGGGGATACACCGGGGAGCTGTTTTTT	CSVRGRGYTGELFF
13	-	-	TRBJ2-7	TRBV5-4	TGTGCCAGCAGCTTGGGACTAGTGGACGAGCAGTACTTC	CASSLGLVDEQYF
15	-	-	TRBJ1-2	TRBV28	TGTGCCAGCGTCACCGGGACGAAAATATCCTACGGCTACACCTTC	CASVTGTKISYGYTF
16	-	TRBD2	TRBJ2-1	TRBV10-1	TGCGCCAGCGGATCTAGGGCTAGCGGGAGTCTGGATGAGCAGTTCTTC	CASGSRASGSLDEQFF
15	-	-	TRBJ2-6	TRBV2	TGTGCCAGCAGCCGTGACATCTCTGGGGCCAACGTCCTGACTTTC	CASSRDISGANVLTF
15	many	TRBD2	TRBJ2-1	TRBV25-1	TGTGCCAGCAGTGAAAAGGGTAGCGGGAGTGATGAGCAGTTCTTC	CASSEKGSGSDEQFF
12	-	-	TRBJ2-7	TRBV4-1	TGCGCCAGCAGCCAAGTGGCCAACGAGCAGTACTTC	CASSQVANEQYF
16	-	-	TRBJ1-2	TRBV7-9	TGTGCCAGCAGCCCTCTAGATGGGGGCGCGGTTAGCGGCTACACCTTC	CASSPLDGGAVSGYTF
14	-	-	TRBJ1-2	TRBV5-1	TGCGCCAGCAGCACGGGACCGACGGATTGGAGCTACACCTTC	CASSTGPTDWSYTF
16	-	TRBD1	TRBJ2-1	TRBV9	TGTGCCAGCAGCGTAGGTGGTAGGACAGGGCTTTTTGAGCAGTTCTTC	CASSVGGRTGLFEQFF
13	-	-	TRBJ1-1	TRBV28	TGTGCCAGCAGTTTTGGGTGGAACACTGAAGCTTTCTTT	CASSFGWNTEAFF
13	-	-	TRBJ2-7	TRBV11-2	TGTGCCAGCAGCTTATGGGACGGCTACGAGCAGTACTTC	CASSLWDGYEQYF
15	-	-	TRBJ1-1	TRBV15	TGTGCCACCAGCAGAGGTTTCACAGGGAACACTGAAGCTTTCTTT	CATSRGFTGNTEAFF
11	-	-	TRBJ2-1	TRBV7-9	TGTGCCAGCAGCTACGACAATGAGCAGTTCTTC	CASSYDNEQFF
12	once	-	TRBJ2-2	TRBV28	TGTGCCAGCAGAATGAGTGCCGGGGAGCTGTTTTTT	CASRMSAGELFF
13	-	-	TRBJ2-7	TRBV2	TGTGCCAGCAGTCCAGGGGATGGCGACGAGCAGTACTTC	CASSPGDGDEQYF
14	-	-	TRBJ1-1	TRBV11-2	TGTGCCAGCAGCTTTCACCGGGGGGCCACTGAAGCTTTCTTT	CASSFHRGATEAFF
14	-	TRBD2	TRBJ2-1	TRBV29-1	TGCAGCGTTTTTTCTAGCGGGCCCTACAATGAGCAGTTCTTC	CSVFSSGPYNEQFF
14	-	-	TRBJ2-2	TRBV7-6	TGTGCCGCAGGCGCGCAGGGTGGAATCGGGGAGCTGTTTTTT	CAAGAQGGIGELFF
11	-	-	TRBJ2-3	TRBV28	TGTGCCAGCAGTAGCACAGATACGCAGTATTTT	CASSSTDTQYF